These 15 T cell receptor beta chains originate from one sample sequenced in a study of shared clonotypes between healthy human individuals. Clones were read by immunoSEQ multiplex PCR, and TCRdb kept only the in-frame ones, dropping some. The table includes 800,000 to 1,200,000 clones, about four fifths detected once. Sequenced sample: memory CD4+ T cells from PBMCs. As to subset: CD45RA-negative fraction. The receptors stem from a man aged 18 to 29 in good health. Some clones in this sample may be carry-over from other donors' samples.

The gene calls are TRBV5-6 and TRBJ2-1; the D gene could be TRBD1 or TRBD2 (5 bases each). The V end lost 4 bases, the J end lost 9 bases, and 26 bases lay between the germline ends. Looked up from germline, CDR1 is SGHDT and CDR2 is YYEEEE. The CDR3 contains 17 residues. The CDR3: CASSPSWDPILPGEQFF. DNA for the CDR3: TGTGCCAGCAGCCCTTCCTGGGACCCGATATTACCCGGTGAGCAGTTCTTC.

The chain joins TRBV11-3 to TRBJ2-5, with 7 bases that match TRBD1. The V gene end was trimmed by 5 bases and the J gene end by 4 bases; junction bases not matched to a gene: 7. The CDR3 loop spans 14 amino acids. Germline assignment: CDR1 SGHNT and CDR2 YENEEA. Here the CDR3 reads CASSPRGMVETQYF. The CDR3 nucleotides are TGTGCCAGCAGCCCCAGGGGGATGGTAGAGACCCAGTACTTC.

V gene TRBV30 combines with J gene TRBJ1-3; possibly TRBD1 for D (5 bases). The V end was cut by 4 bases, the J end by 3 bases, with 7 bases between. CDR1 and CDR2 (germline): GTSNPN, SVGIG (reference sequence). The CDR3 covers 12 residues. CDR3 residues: CAWNRGGNTIYF. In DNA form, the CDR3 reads TGTGCCTGGAATAGGGGTGGAAACACCATATATTTT.

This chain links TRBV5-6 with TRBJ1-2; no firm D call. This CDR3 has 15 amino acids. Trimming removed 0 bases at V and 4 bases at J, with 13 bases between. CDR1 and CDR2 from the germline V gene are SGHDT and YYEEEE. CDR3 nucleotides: TGTGCCAGCAGCTTGGTCCAGCGGTGGACCTATGGCTACACCTTC. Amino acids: CASSLVQRWTYGYTF.

This CDR3 reads CAIRGGFTGELFF. In nucleotides, the CDR3 is TGTGCCATCAGAGGGGGGTTCACCGGGGAGCTGTTTTTT. The chain is built from TRBV10-3 and TRBJ2-2; possibly TRBD1 or TRBD2 for D (6 bases each). Germline V gene sequence: CDR1 ENHRY, CDR2 SYGVKD. This CDR3 contains 13 residues. Between the trimmed V and J ends, which lost 6 bases and 4 bases, there was a span of 9 bases.

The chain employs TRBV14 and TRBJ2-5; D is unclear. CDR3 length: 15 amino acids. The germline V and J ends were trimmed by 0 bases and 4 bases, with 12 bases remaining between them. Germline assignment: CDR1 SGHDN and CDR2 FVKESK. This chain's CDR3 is CASSQDQARGETQYF. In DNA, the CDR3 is TGTGCCAGCAGCCAAGATCAGGCTCGCGGAGAGACCCAGTACTTC. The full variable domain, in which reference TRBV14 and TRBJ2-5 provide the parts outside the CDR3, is EAGVTQFPSHSVIEKGQTVTLRCDPISGHDNLYWYRRVMGKEIKFLLHFVKESKQDESGMPNNRFLAERTGGTYSTLKVQPAELEDSGVYFCASSQDQARGETQYFGPGTRLLVL.

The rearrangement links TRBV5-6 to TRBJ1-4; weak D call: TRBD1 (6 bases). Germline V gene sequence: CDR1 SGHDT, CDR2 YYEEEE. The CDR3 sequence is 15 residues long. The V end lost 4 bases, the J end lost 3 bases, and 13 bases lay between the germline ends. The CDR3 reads CASSGWTDPNEKLFF. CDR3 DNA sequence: TGTGCCAGCAGCGGGTGGACAGACCCTAATGAAAAACTGTTTTTT.

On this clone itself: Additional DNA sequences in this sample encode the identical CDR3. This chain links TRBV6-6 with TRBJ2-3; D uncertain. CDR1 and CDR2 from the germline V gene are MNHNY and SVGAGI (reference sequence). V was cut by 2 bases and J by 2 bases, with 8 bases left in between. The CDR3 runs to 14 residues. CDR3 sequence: CASSYASSTDTQYF. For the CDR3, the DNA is TGTGCCAGCAGTTACGCGAGTTCCACAGATACGCAGTATTTT.

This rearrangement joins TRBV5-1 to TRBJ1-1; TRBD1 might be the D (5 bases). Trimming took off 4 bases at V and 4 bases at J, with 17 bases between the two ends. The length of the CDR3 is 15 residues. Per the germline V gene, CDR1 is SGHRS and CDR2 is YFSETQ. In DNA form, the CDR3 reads TGCGCCAGCAGCCTAGTCGGGAGTAGGGGCACTGAAGCTTTCTTT. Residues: CASSLVGSRGTEAFF.

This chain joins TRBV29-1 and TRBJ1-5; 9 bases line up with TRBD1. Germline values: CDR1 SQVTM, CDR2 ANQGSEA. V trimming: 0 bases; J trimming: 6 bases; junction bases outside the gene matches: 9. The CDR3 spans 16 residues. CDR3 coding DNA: TGCAGCGTTGAAGATCGGGGGACAGGGCGTGGTCAGCCCCAGCATTTT. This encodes CSVEDRGTGRGQPQHF. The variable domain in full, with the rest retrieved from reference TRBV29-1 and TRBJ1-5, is SAVISQKPSRDICQRGTSLTIQCQVDSQVTMMFWYRQQPGQSLTLIATANQGSEATYESGFVIDKFPISRPNLTFSTLTVSNMSPEDSSIYLCSVEDRGTGRGQPQHFGDGTRLSIL.

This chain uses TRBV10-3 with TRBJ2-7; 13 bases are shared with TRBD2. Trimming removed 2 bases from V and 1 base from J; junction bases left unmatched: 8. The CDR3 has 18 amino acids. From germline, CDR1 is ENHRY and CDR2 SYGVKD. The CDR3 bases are TGTGCCATCAGTGAGACTAGCGGGAGGGCCTACATATCCTACGAGCAGTACTTC. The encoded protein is CAISETSGRAYISYEQYF.

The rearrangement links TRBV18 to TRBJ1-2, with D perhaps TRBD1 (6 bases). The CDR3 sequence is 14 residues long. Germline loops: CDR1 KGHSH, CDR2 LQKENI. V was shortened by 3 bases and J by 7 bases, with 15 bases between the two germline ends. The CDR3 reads CASSPEGGPSGYTF. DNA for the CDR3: TGTGCCAGCTCACCGGAGGGGGGGCCCAGTGGCTACACCTTC.

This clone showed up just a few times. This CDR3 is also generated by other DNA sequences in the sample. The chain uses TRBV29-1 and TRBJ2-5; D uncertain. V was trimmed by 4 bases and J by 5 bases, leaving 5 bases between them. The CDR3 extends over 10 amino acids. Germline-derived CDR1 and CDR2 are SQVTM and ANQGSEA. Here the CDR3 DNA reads TGCAGCGTTGGGCGGGAGACCCAGTACTTC. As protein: CSVGRETQYF.

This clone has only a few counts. CDR3 protein: CASSLQITGGAGETQYF. Here the CDR3 DNA reads TGTGCCAGCAGCTTACAAATTACAGGGGGCGCGGGGGAGACCCAGTACTTC. The chain carries TRBV11-2 and TRBJ2-5; 9 positions match TRBD1. CDR3 length: 17 residues. The J segment lost 5 bases and the V segment lost 2 bases, leaving 12 bases of the junction unmatched. Germline CDR1 and CDR2: SGHAT and FQNNGV.

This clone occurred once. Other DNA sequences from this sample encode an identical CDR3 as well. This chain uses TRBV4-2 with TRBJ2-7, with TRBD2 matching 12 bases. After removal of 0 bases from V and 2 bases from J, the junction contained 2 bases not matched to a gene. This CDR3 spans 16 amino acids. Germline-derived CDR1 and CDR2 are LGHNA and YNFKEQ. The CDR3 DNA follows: TGTGCCAGCAGCCAAGAGACTAGCGGGAGCCCCTACGAGCAGTACTTC. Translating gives CASSQETSGSPYEQYF.